This T cell receptor beta chain derives from a study of cytomegalovirus exposure and HLA in healthy donors. Sequenced by immunoSEQ multiplex PCR; TCRdb stores in-frame clones only, minus some. This sample has under 150,000 clones, with 85% to 90% found just once. The V gene's germline CDR1 is MDHEN and CDR2 SYDVKM. V gave up 10 bases and J gave up 3 bases; unmatched junction bases: 15. The CDR3 is 15 residues long. Sequencing was performed on PBMCs. The sequence was collected from a woman aged 18 to 35 in good health and CMV-seronegative. V gene TRBV28 combines with J gene TRBJ2-7; TRBD2 matches at 7 bases. The CDR3 DNA follows: TGTGCCACCCTGGGAAGGGAGGGTTCGAACTACGAGCAGTACTTC. Its translation: CATLGREGSNYEQYF.